Described below is a single TCR beta chain sequence and its context. This sample is drawn from a study of T cell responses to AZD1222 COVID-19 vaccine. This CDR3 has 16 residues. Trimming took 3 bases from V and 0 from J; bases not matched to a gene: 4. The germline gives CDR1 SGDLS, CDR2 YYNGEE. Assay used: immunoSEQ multiplex PCR; TCRdb lists only in-frame clones, some missing. The table includes about 100,000 clones, about 86% detected once. The source of this sequence is an adult in good health. Material: peripheral blood, obtained on day 0 of AZD1222 vaccination. The V gene is TRBV9, the J gene TRBJ2-2, with 8 positions matching TRBD1. CDR3 loop: CASSARTGPNTGELFF. CDR3 DNA sequence: TGTGCCAGCAGCGCCCGGACAGGGCCGAACACCGGGGAGCTGTTTTTT.